The 27 T cell receptor beta chains below were found in one sample sequenced in a study of CXCR3 chemokines and chemotherapy response in bladder cancer. Using its own MiXCR run on the PCR reads, TCRdb lists one record per CDR3 protein. In the table there are under 3,500 distinct CDR3 sequences, 26% of which are singletons. The specimen was taken from a patient whose treatment included neoadjuvant chemotherapy. The receptors here all came from a human donor with bladder cancer that did not respond to neoadjuvant chemotherapy.

By proportion, this clonotype is medium-sized. The gene calls are TRBV6-2 or TRBV6-3 and TRBJ2-7; D may be TRBD2 (5 bases). With 6 bases removed from V and 7 bases from J, the gap between germline ends came to 13 bases. Germline V gene data show CDR1 as MNHEY and CDR2 as SVGEGT. CDR3 size: 12 residues. CDR3 amino acids: CASSRGLVEQYF. CDR3 coding DNA: TGTGCCAGCAGCCGAGGACTGGTGGAGCAGTACTTC.

This chain uses TRBV6-1 with TRBJ2-7; 8 positions agree with TRBD2. V lost 7 bases and J lost 6; bases outside the gene matches: 8. Germline-derived CDR1 and CDR2 are MNHNS and SASEGT. The CDR3 consists of 13 residues. This chain's CDR3 is CASMSGGVSEQYF. CDR3 nucleotides: TGTGCCAGCATGTCGGGGGGGGTGAGCGAGCAGTACTTC.

Sample share makes this clonotype medium-sized. This sequence joins TRBV6-1 and TRBJ1-4, with 11 bases lining up with TRBD1. This CDR3 spans 17 amino acids. The trim removed 5 bases at V and 0 bases at J, leaving 5 bases unmatched. In germline, CDR1 is MNHNS, CDR2 SASEGT. The CDR3 nucleotides are TGTGCCAGCAGTCCCGGGACAGGGGGTACAACTAATGAAAAACTGTTTTTT. Translating gives CASSPGTGGTTNEKLFF.

As for this clonotype: This is likely an artifact of a read error, given a far larger clone one base away. The V and J genes are TRBV7-4 and TRBJ1-1; a possible D gene is TRBD1 (5 bases). CDR1 is SGHVT and CDR2 is SQSDAQ in the germline V gene. CDR3 size: 12 residues. The CDR3 DNA follows: TGTGCCGGCAGCTTAGGGGTTACTGAAGCTTTCTTT. Protein sequence: CAGSLGVTEAFF.

This clonotype was seen a single time. The V gene is TRBV4-1, the J gene TRBJ2-5; 9 bases agree with TRBD2. Germline lookup yields CDR1 MGHRA and CDR2 YSYEKL. The V gene end was trimmed by 0 bases and the J gene end by 2 bases; junction bases not matched to a gene: 13. The CDR3 has 19 amino acids. The CDR3 DNA sequence: TGCGCCAGCAGCCAAGATCGGATAGGTAGCGGGGGAGCACAAGAGACCCAGTACTTC. Encoded protein: CASSQDRIGSGGAQETQYF.

The chain recombines TRBV6-2 or TRBV6-3 with TRBJ1-6, with D possibly matching TRBD1 (6 bases). Germline loops: CDR1 MNHEY, CDR2 SVGEGT. The CDR3 runs 16 residues. Deletions cut 2 bases from V and 4 bases from J, with 12 bases between. The CDR3 coding sequence is TGTGCCAGCAGTTACCCCCGGACAGCATATAATTCACCCCTCCACTTT. Protein: CASSYPRTAYNSPLHF.

This clonotype appeared many times. The chain joins TRBV6-2 or TRBV6-3 to TRBJ1-3; D uncertain. The V gene's germline CDR1 is MNHEY and CDR2 SVGEGT. This CDR3 is built from 16 residues. Trimming removed 5 bases from V and 4 bases from J, with 18 bases in between. The CDR3 DNA reads TGTGCCAGCAGTCCCGCTACTACCTGGGCCGGAAACACCATATATTTT. Translation: CASSPATTWAGNTIYF.

This clonotype was counted ten times or more. This rearrangement joins TRBV27 to TRBJ2-6; D remains ambiguous. V lost 0 bases and J lost 4, with 10 bases in between. From germline, CDR1 is MNHEY and CDR2 SMNVEV (reference sequence). The CDR3 has 16 amino acids. The chain's CDR3 is CASSLSMVPGANVLTF. The CDR3 DNA reads TGTGCCAGCAGTTTATCGATGGTGCCCGGGGCCAACGTCCTGACTTTC.

Judged by abundance, this clonotype is medium-sized. J is TRBJ2-1 and V is TRBV5-4; possibly TRBD2 for D (7 bases). The CDR3 extends over 15 amino acids. Germline V gene sequence: CDR1 SGHNT, CDR2 YYREEE (reference sequence). Deletions cut 3 bases from V and 2 bases from J, with 12 bases between. In nucleotides, the CDR3 is TGTGCCAGCAGCTCGGGCGGGGGCGCCTACAATGAGCAGTTCTTC. This sequence encodes CASSSGGGAYNEQFF.

By its share, this clonotype is large. The rearrangement joins TRBV6-2 or TRBV6-3 to TRBJ2-3, with D possibly TRBD1 on 6 matching bases. Germline lookup yields CDR1 MNHEY and CDR2 SVGEGT. The CDR3 has 12 residues. Trimming took off 8 bases at V and 7 bases at J, with 13 bases between the two ends. CDR3 coding DNA: TGTGCCAGCCGACAGGAACCTTATACGCAGTATTTT. This encodes CASRQEPYTQYF.

As to this clonotype: A read error likely explains this, since a far larger clone differs by one base. The rearrangement joins TRBV6-1 to TRBJ2-7; TRBD1 or TRBD2 may be the D gene (6 bases each). Trimming took off 9 bases at V and 2 bases at J, with 26 bases between the two ends. Germline lookup yields CDR1 MNHNS and CDR2 SASEGT. The CDR3 consists of 17 residues. CDR3 in DNA: TGTGCCAGAAGTTACGAAGATGGAGGGGGGATAGCCTACGAGCAGTACTTC. Its translation: CARSYEDGGGIAYEQYF.

Many counts were recorded for this clonotype. The chain uses TRBV14 and TRBJ1-2; 7 positions agree with TRBD1. This CDR3 comprises 15 residues. The V segment lost 0 bases and the J segment 6 bases; nucleotides outside the gene matches: 7. The V gene's germline CDR1 is SGHDN and CDR2 FVKESK. CDR3 bases: TGTGCCAGCAGCCAAGAGGAAAACAGGGGAGATGGCTACACCTTC. Protein sequence: CASSQEENRGDGYTF.

In this sample, this clonotype turned up many times. The chain carries TRBV20-1 and TRBJ2-3, with D unclear. V lost 6 bases to trimming and J lost 4 bases, with 14 bases between them. The CDR3 sequence is 13 residues long. CDR1 is DFQATT, CDR2 SNEGSKA, per germline (reference sequence). Written as DNA, the CDR3 is TGCAGTGCCCCGAGCGCCCGGCCAGATACGCAGTATTTT. Protein product: CSAPSARPDTQYF.

By proportion, this clonotype is medium-sized (0.01 to 0.1%). This chain joins TRBV19 and TRBJ2-2; no clear D gene. V was clipped by 2 bases and J by 3 bases, with 4 bases between them. The CDR3 is 13 amino acids. The germline V gene encodes CDR1 LNHDA and CDR2 SQIVND (reference sequence). CDR3: CASSIQYTGELFF. For the CDR3, the DNA is TGTGCCAGTAGTATACAGTACACCGGGGAGCTGTTTTTT.

This clonotype was counted between two and nine times. A far larger clone is one nucleotide away, so this likely arose from a read error. The rearrangement uses TRBV10-3 and TRBJ1-1; D unclear. The ends were cut back, 5 bases at V and 5 bases at J, with 18 bases in the middle. Germline lookup yields CDR1 ENHRY and CDR2 SYGVKD. The CDR3 is 15 amino acids. CDR3 residues: CAISSPGLSLTEAFF. CDR3 sequence (DNA): TGTGCCATCAGTAGTCCCGGACTGAGTCTTACTGAAGCTTTCTTT.

Relative to its sample, this clonotype is medium-sized (0.01 to 0.1%). The chain joins TRBV27 to TRBJ1-1; D possibly corresponds to TRBD1 (5 bases). The CDR3 extends over 13 amino acids. Deletions cut 2 bases from V and 4 bases from J, with 8 bases between. Germline V CDR1 and CDR2: MNHEY, SMNVEV (reference sequence). The CDR3 spells CASSLVGGTEAFF. CDR3 nucleotide sequence: TGTGCCAGCAGTTTAGTGGGGGGCACTGAAGCTTTCTTT.

This clonotype is medium-sized (0.01 to 0.1%) in the sample. This chain joins TRBV18 and TRBJ1-2, with D possibly TRBD1 on 5 matching bases. From germline, CDR1 is KGHSH and CDR2 LQKENI. The CDR3 contains 18 residues. Trimming shortened V by 3 bases and J by 2 bases, and 22 bases separated the two germline ends. The CDR3 spells CASSPSAVGTGNNYGYTF. As DNA, the CDR3 is TGTGCCAGCTCACCGAGTGCGGTAGGGACCGGAAACAACTATGGCTACACCTTC.

Regarding this clonotype: A far larger clone is a single base away, which makes a read error likely. This chain uses TRBV10-3 with TRBJ2-3, with TRBD1 matching over 7 bases. The V gene end was trimmed by 10 bases and the J gene end by 4 bases; junction bases not matched to a gene: 11. Germline CDR1 is ENHRY and CDR2 is SYGVKD. The CDR3 loop spans 14 amino acids. The CDR3 DNA reads TGTGCCAGCAGACAGACAGGGTTCCCAGATACGCAGTATTTT. Its translation is CASRQTGFPDTQYF.

The chain links TRBV7-2 to TRBJ1-2; 7 positions agree with TRBD1. Trimming at V came to 8 bases and at J to 7 bases, leaving 13 bases not matched to a gene. CDR3 length equals 14 residues. Germline lookup yields CDR1 SGHTA and CDR2 FQGNSA. The CDR3 nucleotides are TGTGCCAGCGATCCGGGACAGTTTCCCTCTGGCTACACCTTC. This gives the protein CASDPGQFPSGYTF.

Sample share makes this clonotype medium-sized. The J gene is TRBJ2-1, the V gene TRBV27, with D unclear. CDR3 length equals 14 residues. V was cut by 5 bases and J by 3 bases, with 11 bases left in between. Germline CDR1 MNHEY, CDR2 SMNVEV (reference sequence). CDR3 DNA sequence: TGTGCCAGCAGTCCTTCGACCGGCTACAATGAGCAGTTCTTC. It encodes CASSPSTGYNEQFF.

This clonotype was counted only a few times. The chain couples TRBV9 to TRBJ2-7, with TRBD2 identical over 7 bases. Losses at the gene ends were 3 bases for V and 4 bases for J; bases not matched to a gene: 7. CDR1 and CDR2 from the germline V gene are SGDLS and YYNGEE. The CDR3 has 14 residues. CDR3 sequence: CASSAGPGLYEQYF. In nucleotides, the CDR3 is TGTGCCAGCAGCGCGGGGCCGGGACTATACGAGCAGTACTTC.

In its sample, this clonotype was seen many times. This chain links TRBV4-1 with TRBJ2-7, with 7 bases identical to TRBD2. V shed 4 bases and J 4 bases; nucleotides not matched to a gene: 7. CDR1 is MGHRA, CDR2 YSYEKL, per germline. This CDR3 comprises 14 residues. CDR3 region: CASSPGEGHYEQYF. The CDR3 DNA is TGCGCCAGCAGCCCCGGGGAGGGGCATTACGAGCAGTACTTC.

Notes on this clonotype: A read error is likely here: a far larger clone is one base away. The chain combines TRBV12-3 or TRBV12-4 with TRBJ2-5; TRBD1 matches at 7 bases. CDR3 size: 15 residues. J was trimmed by 7 bases and V by 11 bases; bases with no gene match: 19. The CDR3 is CACSTTSGGNPTQYF. DNA of the CDR3: TGTGCCTGTAGTACTACCTCAGGGGGAAACCCGACCCAGTACTTC.

This clonotype appeared many times. The rearrangement uses TRBV10-1 and TRBJ2-1; the D gene is possibly TRBD2 (5 bases). The germline V gene has CDR1 WNHNN and CDR2 SYGVQD (reference sequence). Trimming cost V 0 bases and J 9 bases, with 6 bases left between them. The CDR3 consists of 12 residues. The CDR3 loop reads CASSESEGEQFF. The CDR3 DNA follows: TGCGCCAGCAGTGAGTCCGAGGGTGAGCAGTTCTTC.

The table lists this clonotype with many counts. The genes are TRBV19 and TRBJ1-5; unclear D gene. Trimming took off 8 bases at V and 5 bases at J, with 10 bases between the two ends. This CDR3 has 12 amino acids. Germline lookup yields CDR1 LNHDA and CDR2 SQIVND (reference sequence). This chain's CDR3 is CASADGYQPQHF. The DNA for the CDR3 is TGTGCCAGTGCGGACGGTTATCAGCCCCAGCATTTT.

The gene calls are TRBV6-6 and TRBJ2-2; D remains ambiguous. Per the germline V gene, CDR1 is MNHNY and CDR2 is SVGAGI (reference sequence). The V end lost 9 bases, the J end lost 2 bases, and 10 bases lay between the germline ends. The CDR3 spans 13 residues. CDR3 protein: CASALSNTGELFF. The CDR3 DNA sequence: TGTGCCAGTGCCCTGAGTAACACCGGGGAGCTGTTTTTT.

For this clonotype: This probably arose from a read error, given a far larger clone one base away. The J gene is TRBJ2-1, the V gene TRBV7-2; no definite D call. The end of the DNA fits TRBJ2-7 better, so the J call may be wrong. CDR1 is SGHTA and CDR2 is FQGNSA in the germline V gene. The CDR3 spans 13 residues. The CDR3 sequence: CASSLVSGYVQYF. DNA for the CDR3: TGTGCCAGCAGCTTAGTCAGTGGGTACGTGCAGTACTTC.